A selection of T cell receptor beta chains follows, all from one sample in a study of blood T cell repertoires in COVID-19. Repertoires were generated with immunoSEQ multiplex PCR, while TCRdb's copy carries only in-frame clones and drops some. The sample lists about 62,000 clones, approximately 92% occurring once. The specimen sequenced was peripheral blood. These TCRs come from a woman in her sixties with COVID-19, enrolled during active disease. CDR3s include the opening cysteine and the closing phenylalanine or tryptophan. A D gene is named only where the DNA matches it firmly. Clone size is shown for a subset of rows, as once, few, many or a class of expanded clone.

-	TRBV21-1	17	TRBJ2-3	-	TGTGCCAGCAGCAAAGGCCCGGGACAGGGCCCCACAGATACGCAGTATTTT	CASSKGPGQGPTDTQYF
-	TRBV4-3	15	TRBJ1-3	-	TGCGCCAGCAGCCAAAAGGACAGCTCTGGAAACACCATATATTTT	CASSQKDSSGNTIYF
-	TRBV2	12	TRBJ2-1	-	TGTGCCCCCGGGAGCTCCTACAATGAGCAGTTCTTC	CAPGSSYNEQFF
-	TRBV9	16	TRBJ1-6	TRBD1	TGTGCCAGCAGCCGGACCGGGACAGGGGGTCATTCACCCCTCCACTTT	CASSRTGTGGHSPLHF
-	TRBV6-1	16	TRBJ1-6	-	TGTGCCAGCAGTGAAGCCGTTGGACAGCGATATTCACCCCTCCACTTT	CASSEAVGQRYSPLHF
-	TRBV15	15	TRBJ2-7	TRBD1	TGTGCCACCAGCAGAGAGGGCAGGGGGTCCTACGAGCAGTACTTC	CATSREGRGSYEQYF
-	TRBV24-1	15	TRBJ2-3	TRBD2	TGTGCCACCAGTGACTATCTAGCGGGAATAGATACGCAGTATTTT	CATSDYLAGIDTQYF
-	TRBV6-5	15	TRBJ1-6	-	TGTGCCTGTAGTTTCCGGGGTTCCGGGAATTCACCCCTCCACTTT	CACSFRGSGNSPLHF
-	TRBV27	15	TRBJ2-7	-	TGTGCCAGCAGTTTAGAAGGGGCTCCGACCTACGAGCAGTACTTC	CASSLEGAPTYEQYF
-	TRBV24-1	14	TRBJ1-1	TRBD1	TGTGCCACCAGTGACAACAGGGGGGGTACTGAAGCTTTCTTT	CATSDNRGGTEAFF
-	TRBV6-6	15	TRBJ2-7	-	TGTGCCAGCAGTTCCCCCGGACTGAGTACCTACGAGCAGTACTTC	CASSSPGLSTYEQYF
-	TRBV7-3	15	TRBJ2-3	TRBD1	TGTGCCAGCAGCCCAGGACAGGGATACACAGATACGCAGTATTTT	CASSPGQGYTDTQYF
-	TRBV4-1	16	TRBJ1-5	-	TGCGCCAGCAGCCAAGAAGGGGTGGAAGGCAATCAGCCCCAGCATTTT	CASSQEGVEGNQPQHF
-	TRBV15	14	TRBJ2-1	TRBD2	TGTGCCACCAGCCTTAGCGGGGCCTACAATGAGCAGTTCTTC	CATSLSGAYNEQFF
-	TRBV6-5	14	TRBJ1-1	TRBD1	TGTGCCAGCAATACAGGGGCTGTGAACACTGAAGCTTTCTTT	CASNTGAVNTEAFF
-	TRBV10-1	14	TRBJ2-1	TRBD2	TGCGCCAGCAGTTCGGTGGCGGGAGGCAATGAGCAGTTCTTC	CASSSVAGGNEQFF
-	TRBV29-1	13	TRBJ2-5	TRBD1	TGCAGCGTTGGCGGACAGGGGGCGAAGACCCAGTACTTC	CSVGGQGAKTQYF
-	TRBV11-3	13	TRBJ1-2	TRBD1	TGTGCCAGCAGTCAACGACAGGGTTCTGGCTACACCTTC	CASSQRQGSGYTF
-	TRBV4-1	16	TRBJ2-7	TRBD2	TGCGCCAGCAGCCAAGATCGCCTAGCGGGAGGCTACGAGCAGTACTTC	CASSQDRLAGGYEQYF
-	TRBV29-1	14	TRBJ1-2	-	TGCAGCGTTGAAGGAGGAGAGGGCTACTATGGCTACACCTTC	CSVEGGEGYYGYTF
-	TRBV29-1	15	TRBJ2-5	-	TGCAGCGTTGAATGGCCCAGGGCCTCTCCAGAGACCCAGTACTTC	CSVEWPRASPETQYF
-	TRBV28	14	TRBJ2-3	-	TGTGCCAGCAGTCCCCGAACTAGCACAGATACGCAGTATTTT	CASSPRTSTDTQYF
once	TRBV4-1	16	TRBJ1-4	TRBD1	TGCGCCAGCAGCCCAGCCCCGGGACAGGCTAATGAAAAACTGTTTTTT	CASSPAPGQANEKLFF
-	TRBV6-5	12	TRBJ1-2	-	TGTGCCAGCAGTTACTCTTTCGGTGGCTACACCTTC	CASSYSFGGYTF
few	TRBV7-9	15	TRBJ2-7	TRBD2	TGTGCCAGCAGCCCCCTAGCGGGAGGGTTGTACGAGCAGTACTTC	CASSPLAGGLYEQYF
-	TRBV18	17	TRBJ1-2	TRBD1	TGTGCCAGCTCACCACCCTCGAGACAGGGGGCGGGGTATGGCTACACCTTC	CASSPPSRQGAGYGYTF
-	TRBV6-5	14	TRBJ1-2	-	TGTGCCAGCAGGCGCGGAGCTCAGTCGTGGGGCTACACCTTC	CASRRGAQSWGYTF
-	TRBV7-2	17	TRBJ2-3	TRBD2	TGTGCCAGCAGCCCGAGGGGGGGGACTAGCGTCACAGATACGCAGTATTTT	CASSPRGGTSVTDTQYF
-	TRBV7-2	16	TRBJ1-2	-	TGTGCCAGCAGCTTAACGCTACACGCGGAGTCTTATGGCTACACCTTC	CASSLTLHAESYGYTF
-	TRBV6-5	14	TRBJ2-1	-	TGTGCCAGCGCCTCCTCCGGGGGTACCAATGAGCAGTTCTTC	CASASSGGTNEQFF
-	TRBV3-1/TRBV3-2	12	TRBJ2-7	-	TGTGCCAGCAGCCAGGCTTCCTACGAGCAGTACTTC	CASSQASYEQYF
-	TRBV28	14	TRBJ2-7	TRBD2	TGTGCCAGCAGTCCCCCCTCGGTAGCGGGGGAGCAGTACTTC	CASSPPSVAGEQYF
-	TRBV9	14	TRBJ1-4	-	TGTGCCAGCAGCGTAGGGGCTTCAGGTGAAAAACTGTTTTTT	CASSVGASGEKLFF
-	TRBV5-4	15	TRBJ1-1	-	TGTGCCAGCAGCCCCGCAGGAACAGGGTACACTGAAGCTTTCTTT	CASSPAGTGYTEAFF
-	TRBV30	14	TRBJ2-7	-	TGTGCCTGGAGTGTAGGATTAGGCGGTGGGGAGCAGTACTTC	CAWSVGLGGGEQYF
-	TRBV11-2	12	TRBJ2-7	-	TGTGCCAGCAGCTTAGGGACTGCCGAGCAGTACTTC	CASSLGTAEQYF
-	TRBV19	16	TRBJ2-7	TRBD1	TGTGCCAGTAGTATTGCTCGGGACAGGAACTCCTACGAGCAGTACTTC	CASSIARDRNSYEQYF
-	TRBV7-9	16	TRBJ1-4	TRBD1	TGTGCCAGCAGACTCGACAGGGGCTGGGGAAATGAAAAACTGTTTTTT	CASRLDRGWGNEKLFF
-	TRBV4-3	13	TRBJ1-2	-	TGCGCCAGCAGCCAGCTGGAGGACAGCGGCTACACCTTC	CASSQLEDSGYTF
-	TRBV11-2	14	TRBJ2-7	TRBD2	TGTGCCAGCAGCTTAGCGGGAGGGACCTACGAGCAGTACTTC	CASSLAGGTYEQYF
-	TRBV10-2	15	TRBJ2-3	-	TGCGCCAGCAGTGTTGGGGCAGGGAGCACAGATACGCAGTATTTT	CASSVGAGSTDTQYF
many	TRBV7-9	17	TRBJ2-6	-	TGTGCCAGCAGTTACAGGGAACTCTCCTCTGGGGCCAACGTCCTGACTTTC	CASSYRELSSGANVLTF
-	TRBV7-6	16	TRBJ1-5	-	TGTGCCAGCAGCTTAGGTCCCCCGGCGGGCAATCAGCCCCAGCATTTT	CASSLGPPAGNQPQHF
-	TRBV7-3	14	TRBJ1-2	-	TGTGCCAGCAGCCCAGGACAGACTAACTATGGCTACACCTTC	CASSPGQTNYGYTF
-	TRBV7-7	17	TRBJ2-2	TRBD2	TGTGCTAGCAGTCCCGTTTTAGCGGGAGACTTTGTCGGGGAGCTGTTTTTT	CASSPVLAGDFVGELFF
-	TRBV7-2	17	TRBJ2-1	TRBD2	TGTGCCAGCAGCTTAGTTGCGGGCGGGAGGACCTACAATGAGCAGTTCTTC	CASSLVAGGRTYNEQFF
-	TRBV3-1/TRBV3-2	11	TRBJ1-2	-	TGTGCCAGCAGCCCGGGATGGGGCTACACCTTC	CASSPGWGYTF
-	TRBV21-1	19	TRBJ1-5	-	TGTGCCAGCAGCAAAGTTGAAGGGGGCGGGCGCGGTAGCAATCAGCCCCAGCATTTT	CASSKVEGGGRGSNQPQHF
-	TRBV19	15	TRBJ1-6	TRBD1	TGTGCCAGTAGTCCCGGGACAGGGGGAAATTCACCCCTCCACTTT	CASSPGTGGNSPLHF
-	TRBV7-3	14	TRBJ1-4	-	TGTGCCAGCAGCTTACGAAGGTCAGGTGAAAAACTGTTTTTT	CASSLRRSGEKLFF
-	TRBV3-1/TRBV3-2	13	TRBJ2-5	-	TGTGCCAGCAGCCACGACAGGCAAGAGACCCAGTACTTC	CASSHDRQETQYF
-	TRBV27	11	TRBJ2-7	-	TGTGCCAGCAGTTCTGCCTACGAGCAGTACTTC	CASSSAYEQYF